This T cell receptor (beta chain) originates from a study of early T cells in non-severe SARS-CoV-2 infection. Unique molecular identifiers were attached to individual cDNA molecules. MiXCR was run by TCRdb on the 5' RACE reads, yielding one entry per CDR3 protein. The sample consists of more than 55,000 distinct CDR3 sequences, around 13% of them appearing once. This clonotype showed up many times. The sample comprised whole blood. This receptor was identified in an adult who was a healthcare worker with PCR-confirmed SARS-CoV-2 infection or an uninfected control (not recorded which).

CDR3 amino acids: CSVEWSHWEVLAGTSYNEQFF. Written as DNA, the CDR3 is TGCAGCGTTGAGTGGTCCCACTGGGAGGTGCTAGCGGGGACCAGCTACAATGAGCAGTTCTTC. The chain couples TRBV29-1 to TRBJ2-1; 9 bases align to TRBD2. Per the germline V gene, CDR1 is SQVTM and CDR2 is ANQGSEA. The CDR3 extends over 21 amino acids. V lost 3 bases, J lost 3 bases, and 24 bases stayed unmatched.